The 15 T cell receptor beta chains reported below all come from one sample, sequenced in a study of technical replicates of blood from a handful of donors (dated by TCRdb to 2015 to 2018). The library was built by means of the immunoSEQ multiplex PCR assay. TCRdb retrieved this table from immuneACCESS and kept in-frame rearrangements only. Not all clones are present; in checked studies, unresolved V genes account for under half, and no reason is known for the remainder. Counted in this sample were 70,000 to 95,000 clones; 94% of them appeared once. The top ten hold around 0.26% of the sample. Sequencing input: T cells isolated from PBMCs. Receptors originate from a human donor in good health.

J is TRBJ2-5 and V is TRBV4-1, with a weak D call TRBD1 (6 bases). Germline CDR1 is MGHRA and CDR2 is YSYEKL. There are 13 residues in the CDR3. V dropped 3 bases and J dropped 4 bases, with 9 bases sitting between them. CDR3 nucleotides: TGCGCCAGCAGCCAGGGGGCTTTAGAGACCCAGTACTTC. Translating it yields CASSQGALETQYF.

The V call is TRBV7-2, the J call TRBJ2-7; 8 bases are a match to TRBD2. V lost 7 bases and J lost 4; bases outside the gene matches: 9. The CDR3 is 14 amino acids. Germline lookup yields CDR1 SGHTA and CDR2 FQGNSA. The CDR3 DNA follows: TGTGCCAGCACCCGGGGAGCGGGGGCGTACGAGCAGTACTTC. Its translation is CASTRGAGAYEQYF.

This clone was picked up one time. V and J are TRBV4-2 and TRBJ2-5; tentative D call: TRBD2 (5 bases). Trimming removed 3 bases from V and 5 bases from J, with 10 bases in between. This CDR3 has 13 residues. Germline V lookup: CDR1 LGHNA, CDR2 YNFKEQ. Written as DNA, the CDR3 is TGTGCCAGCAGCCACGGGGTAGGGGAGACCCAGTACTTC. This encodes CASSHGVGETQYF.

The chain joins TRBV5-8 to TRBJ1-1; the match to TRBD1 covers 7 bases. The V and J ends lost 3 bases and 4 bases, in that order; junction bases with no gene match: 6. This CDR3 is 14 amino acids long. Germline V lookup: CDR1 SGHTS, CDR2 YDEGEE. CDR3 nucleotide sequence: TGTGCCAGCAGCTATCGGACAGGAACCACTGAAGCTTTCTTT. Translation: CASSYRTGTTEAFF.

The V call is TRBV19, the J call TRBJ2-1, with a possible D match to TRBD1 (6 bases). Trimming pared 3 bases from V and 9 bases from J, leaving 15 bases between. CDR3 length: 14 residues. From germline, CDR1 is LNHDA and CDR2 SQIVND (reference sequence). The DNA of the CDR3 is TGTGCCAGTAGTATTAGGCAGGGGTTAGGTGAGCAGTTCTTC. Protein sequence: CASSIRQGLGEQFF.

The CDR3 bases are TGTGCCAGCTCAACAAGGAGAGCGGGCGCCCGGGGTGAGCAGTACTTC. This encodes CASSTRRAGARGEQYF. This sequence joins TRBV6-6 and TRBJ2-7, with a possible D match to TRBD2 (6 bases). The CDR3 has 16 residues. Germline values: CDR1 MNHNY, CDR2 SVGAGI (reference sequence). The V gene lost 8 bases and the J gene lost 7 bases, with 27 bases spanning the gap.

This chain's CDR3 is CASSFGGAETEAFF. CDR3 DNA: TGCGCCAGCAGCTTTGGGGGGGCTGAGACTGAAGCTTTCTTT. The rearrangement uses TRBV5-1 and TRBJ1-1; possible D gene TRBD1, 6 bases. CDR3 length: 14 amino acids. CDR1 is SGHRS and CDR2 is YFSETQ in the germline V gene. Trimming removed 2 bases at V and 5 bases at J, with 13 bases between. The whole variable domain, filled in from reference TRBV5-1 and TRBJ1-1, reads KAGVTQTPRYLIKTRGQQVTLSCSPISGHRSVSWYQQTPGQGLQFLFEYFSETQRNKGNFPGRFSGRQFSNSRSEMNVSTLELGDSALYLCASSFGGAETEAFFGQGTRLTVV.

The J gene is TRBJ2-3, the V gene TRBV4-2; 12 bases are a match to TRBD2. CDR1 is LGHNA and CDR2 is YNFKEQ in the germline V gene. The V segment lost 3 bases and the J segment 6 bases; nucleotides outside the gene matches: 7. CDR3 length: 16 amino acids. CDR3 residues: CASSQLAGGPWDTQYF. DNA of the CDR3: TGTGCCAGCAGCCAGCTAGCGGGGGGGCCTTGGGATACGCAGTATTTT.

The chain has TRBV19 and TRBJ2-1, with D perhaps matching TRBD1 (6 bases). V shed 6 bases and J shed 8 bases, with 14 bases lying between them. Germline values: CDR1 LNHDA, CDR2 SQIVND (reference sequence). The CDR3 loop spans 13 amino acids. The CDR3 reads CASSRRDIYEQFF. CDR3 in DNA: TGTGCCAGTAGCCGCCGGGACATCTATGAGCAGTTCTTC. The variable domain in full, with the rest retrieved from reference TRBV19 and TRBJ2-1, is DGGITQSPKYLFRKEGQNVTLSCEQNLNHDAMYWYRQDPGQGLRLIYYSQIVNDFQKGDIAEGYSVSREKKESFPLTVTSAQKNPTAFYLCASSRRDIYEQFFGPGTRLTVL.

The chain joins TRBV4-1 to TRBJ2-7; 7 positions match TRBD1. The CDR3 sequence is 13 residues long. Unmatched junction bases numbered 4, after V lost 0 bases and J lost 8 bases. The germline V gene encodes CDR1 MGHRA and CDR2 YSYEKL. The CDR3 is CASSQDRGWKQYF. The CDR3 coding sequence is TGCGCCAGCAGCCAAGACAGGGGGTGGAAGCAGTACTTC.

The chain employs TRBV19 and TRBJ2-7; maybe TRBD1 (5 bases). Germline V gene lookup returns CDR1 LNHDA and CDR2 SQIVND (reference sequence). Trimming pared 2 bases from V and 3 bases from J, leaving 8 bases between. The CDR3 extends over 13 amino acids. CDR3 DNA: TGTGCCAGTAGTATAACAGGAAGCTACGAGCAGTACTTC. Translation gives CASSITGSYEQYF.

The CDR3 loop reads CASRPGTGGTDTQYF. CDR3 coding DNA: TGCGCCAGCAGACCAGGGACAGGGGGCACAGATACGCAGTATTTT. The chain joins TRBV5-1 to TRBJ2-3, with 10 bases that match TRBD1. The J segment lost 1 base and the V segment lost 5 bases, leaving 4 bases of the junction unmatched. The CDR3 spans 15 residues. Looked up from germline, CDR1 is SGHRS and CDR2 is YFSETQ.

The rearrangement links TRBV28 to TRBJ1-2, with a weak D call TRBD1 (5 bases). The V gene lost 7 bases and the J gene lost 7 bases, with 19 bases spanning the gap. Germline V lookup: CDR1 MDHEN, CDR2 SYDVKM. This CDR3 comprises 14 residues. The CDR3 nucleotides are TGTGCCAGCACCCCTGGGTGGGGGGAGGGTGGCTACACCTTC. It encodes CASTPGWGEGGYTF.

This clone came up a few times. CDR3 DNA: TGCAGCGTTCGTTCAGGTAACAATCAGCCCCAGCATTTT. Translating it yields CSVRSGNNQPQHF. The V call is TRBV29-1, the J call TRBJ1-5; unclear D gene. The CDR3 is 13 residues long. The germline gives CDR1 SQVTM, CDR2 ANQGSEA. V lost 5 bases and J lost 3, with 11 bases in between.

The rearrangement joins TRBV7-6 to TRBJ1-1; D is perhaps TRBD1 (6 bases). There are 13 residues in the CDR3. The V end lost 3 bases, the J end lost 4 bases, and 9 bases lay between the germline ends. Looked up from germline, CDR1 is SGHVS and CDR2 is FNYEAQ. CDR3 in amino acids: CASSLGAVTEAFF. CDR3 nucleotides: TGTGCCAGCAGCTTGGGGGCAGTCACTGAAGCTTTCTTT.